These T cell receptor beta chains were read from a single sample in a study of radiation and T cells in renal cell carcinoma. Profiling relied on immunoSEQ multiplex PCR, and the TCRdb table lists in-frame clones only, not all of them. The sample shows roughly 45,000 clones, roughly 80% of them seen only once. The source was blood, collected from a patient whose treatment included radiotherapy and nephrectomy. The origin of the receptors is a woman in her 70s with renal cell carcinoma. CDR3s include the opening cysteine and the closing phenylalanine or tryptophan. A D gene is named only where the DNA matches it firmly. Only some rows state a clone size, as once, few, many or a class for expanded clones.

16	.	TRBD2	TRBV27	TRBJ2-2	TGTGCCAGCAGACCCCGACTAGCTACGAACACCGGGGAGCTGTTTTTT	CASRPRLATNTGELFF
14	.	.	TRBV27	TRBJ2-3	TGTGCCAGCAGTTCCCTGGCCAGCACAGATACGCAGTATTTT	CASSSLASTDTQYF
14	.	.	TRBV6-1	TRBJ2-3	TGTGCCAGCACAGAATCGAGGAACACAGATACGCAGTATTTT	CASTESRNTDTQYF
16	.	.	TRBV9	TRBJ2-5	TGTACCAGCAGCGTAATTGGGGGCTCCAGCCAAGAGACCCAGTACTTC	CTSSVIGGSSQETQYF
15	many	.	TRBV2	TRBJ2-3	TGTGCCAGCAGTCTTCAACTTTTGCGGAGCGATACGCAGTATTTT	CASSLQLLRSDTQYF
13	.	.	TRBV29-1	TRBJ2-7	TGCAGCGTTGAATCAGGTGCAGCCTACGAGCAGTACTTC	CSVESGAAYEQYF
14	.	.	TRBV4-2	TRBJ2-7	TGTGCCAGCAGCCCAGGACAGGGAGGGTACGAGCAGTACTTC	CASSPGQGGYEQYF
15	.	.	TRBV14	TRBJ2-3	TGTGCCAGCAGCCAAGTAGGAGAATTTCCAGATACGCAGTATTTT	CASSQVGEFPDTQYF
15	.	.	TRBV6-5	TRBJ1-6	TGTGCCAGCAGTACCCGGACCGCAGGCAATTCACCCCTCCACTTT	CASSTRTAGNSPLHF
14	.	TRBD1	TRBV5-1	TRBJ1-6	TGCGCCAGCAGGGGGGACAGTAGTAATTCACCCCTCCACTTT	CASRGDSSNSPLHF
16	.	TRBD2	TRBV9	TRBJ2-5	TGTGCCAGCAGCGTACTAGCGGGGGGACCCCAAGAGACCCAGTACTTC	CASSVLAGGPQETQYF
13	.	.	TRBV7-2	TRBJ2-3	TGTGCCAGCAGCTTAGGTGGGACGCGTAGGCAGTATTTT	CASSLGGTRRQYF
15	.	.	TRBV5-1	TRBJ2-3	TGCGCCAGCAGCTTGGAGGGAGGCGGCACAGATACGCAGTATTTT	CASSLEGGGTDTQYF
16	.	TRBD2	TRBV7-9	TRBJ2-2	TGTGCCAGCAGCCGACTAGCGGGGGGAAACACCGGGGAGCTGTTTTTT	CASSRLAGGNTGELFF
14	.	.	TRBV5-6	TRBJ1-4	TGTGCCAGCAGCTCACAGGGATCTAATGAAAAACTGTTTTTT	CASSSQGSNEKLFF
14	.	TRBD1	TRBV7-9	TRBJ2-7	TGTGCCAGCAGCTCACAAGGGGGCCCCTACGAGCAGTACTTC	CASSSQGGPYEQYF
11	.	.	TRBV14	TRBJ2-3	TGTGCCAGCAGCCAAGTTGGTACGCAGTATTTT	CASSQVGTQYF
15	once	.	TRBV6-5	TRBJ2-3	TGTGCCAGCAGTCCGGACTTCCGAAGCACAGATACGCAGTATTTT	CASSPDFRSTDTQYF
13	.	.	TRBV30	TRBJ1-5	TGTGCCTGGACCCGCGCAGTCAATCAGCCCCAGCATTTT	CAWTRAVNQPQHF
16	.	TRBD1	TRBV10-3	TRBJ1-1	TGTGCCATCAGTGAGGGGGACAGGGGCCCGAACACTGAAGCTTTCTTT	CAISEGDRGPNTEAFF
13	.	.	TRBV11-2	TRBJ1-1	TGTGCCAGCAGCTTCACCAGGTACACTGAAGCTTTCTTT	CASSFTRYTEAFF
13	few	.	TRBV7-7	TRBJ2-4	TGTGCCAGCAGCCAGTCTACGTGGGACATTCAGTACTTC	CASSQSTWDIQYF
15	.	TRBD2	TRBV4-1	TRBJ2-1	TGCGCCAGCAGACTTAGCGGGAGCTCCTACAATGAGCAGTTCTTC	CASRLSGSSYNEQFF
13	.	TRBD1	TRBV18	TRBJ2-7	TGTGCCAGCTCACCCGGGACAGGGAACGAGCAGTACTTC	CASSPGTGNEQYF
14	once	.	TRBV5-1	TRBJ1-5	TGCGCCAGCAGCCCGGACAGTAGCAATCAGCCCCAGCATTTT	CASSPDSSNQPQHF
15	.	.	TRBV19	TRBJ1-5	TGTGCCAGTAGTATAGACCCTTATAGCAATCAGCCCCAGCATTTT	CASSIDPYSNQPQHF
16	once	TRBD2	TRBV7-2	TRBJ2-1	TGTGCCAGCAGCTTAGCGGCTAGCGGGGGGCTGAATGAGCAGTTCTTC	CASSLAASGGLNEQFF
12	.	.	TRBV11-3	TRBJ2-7	TGTGCCAGCAGCTCCTTGGACAACGAGCAGTACTTC	CASSSLDNEQYF
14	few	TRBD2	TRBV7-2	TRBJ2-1	TGTGCCAGCATCAGCGGGGGCCCCTACAATGAGCAGTTCTTC	CASISGGPYNEQFF
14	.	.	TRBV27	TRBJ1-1	TGTGCCAGCAGTTTAAGACGTGGGAGCACTGAAGCTTTCTTT	CASSLRRGSTEAFF
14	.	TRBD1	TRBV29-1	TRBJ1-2	TGCAGCGTTGAGGAGGGACAGGGGCTACGAGGCTACACCTTC	CSVEEGQGLRGYTF
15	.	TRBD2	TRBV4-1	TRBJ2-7	TGCGCCAGCAGCCACCGGACTAGCGGGAGCTACGAGCAGTACTTC	CASSHRTSGSYEQYF
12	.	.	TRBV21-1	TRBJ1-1	TGTGCCAGCATCGACACTGCCACTGAAGCTTTCTTT	CASIDTATEAFF
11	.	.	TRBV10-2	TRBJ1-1	TGCGCCAGCGGGAGGGATAGTGAAGCTTTCTTT	CASGRDSEAFF
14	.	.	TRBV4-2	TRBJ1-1	TGTGCCAGCAGCCAAGACTACGGGGTCACTGAAGCTTTCTTT	CASSQDYGVTEAFF
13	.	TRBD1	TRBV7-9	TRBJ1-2	TGTGCCAGCAGCCCCAACAGGGGGCGAGGCTACACCTTC	CASSPNRGRGYTF
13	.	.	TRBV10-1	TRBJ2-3	TGCGCCAGCAGCCACACATTTCAAGATACGCAGTATTTT	CASSHTFQDTQYF
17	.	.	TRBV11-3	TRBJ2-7	TGTGCCAGCAGCCCGTCCCGTGTCGGGGATCCGTCCTACGAGCAGTACTTC	CASSPSRVGDPSYEQYF
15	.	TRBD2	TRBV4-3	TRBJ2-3	TGCGCCAGCAGCCCCCGTGGACTAGCGGGAAATACGCAGTATTTT	CASSPRGLAGNTQYF
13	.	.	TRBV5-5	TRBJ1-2	TGTGCCTCAGCACTTCGGGCTATGGTTGGCTACACCTTC	CASALRAMVGYTF
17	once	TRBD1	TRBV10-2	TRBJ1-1	TGCGCCAGCAGTGATGTAGGACAGGGGATCGGGGACACTGAAGCTTTCTTT	CASSDVGQGIGDTEAFF
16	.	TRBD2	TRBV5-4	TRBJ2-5	TGTGCCAGCAGCTTGGCGGGACTAGCTCGCCAAGAGACCCAGTACTTC	CASSLAGLARQETQYF
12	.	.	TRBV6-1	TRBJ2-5	TGTGCCAGCACCCAAGAGAGGAAGACCCAGTACTTC	CASTQERKTQYF
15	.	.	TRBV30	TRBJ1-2	TGTGCCTGGAGTGCACCGGGACAATCTAACTATGGCTACACCTTC	CAWSAPGQSNYGYTF
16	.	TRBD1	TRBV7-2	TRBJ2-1	TGTGCCAGCAGCCTCCAGGGACAGGGACCCTACAATGAGCAGTTCTTC	CASSLQGQGPYNEQFF
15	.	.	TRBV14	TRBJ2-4	TGTGCCAGCAGCCAAGATGAGGGGAAGGAAAACATTCAGTACTTC	CASSQDEGKENIQYF
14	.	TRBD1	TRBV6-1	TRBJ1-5	TGTGCCAGCCGGCCGACAGGGTGGGATCAGCCCCAGCATTTT	CASRPTGWDQPQHF
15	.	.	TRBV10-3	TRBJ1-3	TGTGCCATCAGTGAGTCGGGGATCTCTGGAAACACCATATATTTT	CAISESGISGNTIYF
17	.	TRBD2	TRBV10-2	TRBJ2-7	TGCGCCAGCAGCCCCGTCTTCGGGGCCCGGGGGAGGGACGAGCAGTACTTC	CASSPVFGARGRDEQYF
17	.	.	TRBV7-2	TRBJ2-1	TGTGCCAGCAGGTCGGTTGTGGGGGACTTTGGGGGCGATGAGCAGTTCTTC	CASRSVVGDFGGDEQFF
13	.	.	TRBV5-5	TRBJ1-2	TGTGCCAGCAGCTTGGGAGCTAACTATGGCTACACCTTC	CASSLGANYGYTF
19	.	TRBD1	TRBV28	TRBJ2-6	TGTGCCAGCAGTTTTTTGATGGGACAGGGGTTCTCTGGGGCCAACGTCCTGACTTTC	CASSFLMGQGFSGANVLTF
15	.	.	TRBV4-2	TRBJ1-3	TGTGCCAGCAGCCAACGGAGCAGAACTGGAAACACCATATATTTT	CASSQRSRTGNTIYF
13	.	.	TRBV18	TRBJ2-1	TGTGCCAGCTCACCACCAATGGGGGATGAGCAGTTCTTC	CASSPPMGDEQFF
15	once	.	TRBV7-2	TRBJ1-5	TGTGCCAGCAGCTTAGGAGGCAGGGTGGGCCAGCCCCAGCATTTT	CASSLGGRVGQPQHF
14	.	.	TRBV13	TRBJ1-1	TGTGCCAGTGCCCGGGGGACACCTAACACTGAAGCTTTCTTT	CASARGTPNTEAFF
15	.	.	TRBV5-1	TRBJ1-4	TGCGCCAGCAGCTTGGCCCCGGGACTAGGGGAAAAACTGTTTTTT	CASSLAPGLGEKLFF
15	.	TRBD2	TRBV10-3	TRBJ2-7	TGTGCCATCAGTGACAGTAGCGGGAGTATCTACGAGCAGTACTTC	CAISDSSGSIYEQYF